This section outlines one T cell receptor beta chain sequence together with its context. Its antigen remains unknown. This sample stems from a study of cytomegalovirus exposure and HLA in healthy donors. Study background: Genotyping showed roughly 76% of 398 donors falling in the Caucasian-associated ancestry cluster. The study, taken as a whole, reports: The likely explanation for a cluster of highly shared sequence variants was sequencing artifact. Earlier analysis looked at TCR beta V segments, and most were productive about 90% or about 30% of the time. Among TCR beta chains, those listed as cytomegalovirus-associated numbered around 180.

The PCR contained 60 Vbeta and 13 Jbeta primers. Only in-frame clones appear in the TCRdb table, and some are missing; sequencing was by immunoSEQ multiplex PCR. The sample shows roughly 150,000 clones, 75% to 80% of them seen only once. Germline loops: CDR1 SGHDT, CDR2 YYEEEE. The CDR3 contains 13 residues. The V and J ends lost 2 bases and 6 bases respectively, with 9 bases between them. V and J are TRBV5-6 and TRBJ1-5, with D hard to call. Sequencing was performed on PBMCs. The TCR was taken from a male donor in good health and CMV-seronegative. The CDR3 nucleotides read TGTGCCAGCAGCTTACTGGCAGGTCAGCCCCAGCATTTT. Translating gives CASSLLAGQPQHF.